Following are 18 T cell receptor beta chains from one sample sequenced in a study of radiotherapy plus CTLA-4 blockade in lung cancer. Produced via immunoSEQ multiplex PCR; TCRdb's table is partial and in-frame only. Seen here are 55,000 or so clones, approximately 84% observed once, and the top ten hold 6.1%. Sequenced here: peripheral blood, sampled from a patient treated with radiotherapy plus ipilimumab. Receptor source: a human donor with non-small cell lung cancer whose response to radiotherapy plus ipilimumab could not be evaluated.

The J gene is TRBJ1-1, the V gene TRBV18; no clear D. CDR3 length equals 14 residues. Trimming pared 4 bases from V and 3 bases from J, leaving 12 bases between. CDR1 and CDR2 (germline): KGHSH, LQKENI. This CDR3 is CASSLSGTDTEAFF. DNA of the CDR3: TGTGCCAGCTCACTTTCTGGTACGGACACTGAAGCTTTCTTT.

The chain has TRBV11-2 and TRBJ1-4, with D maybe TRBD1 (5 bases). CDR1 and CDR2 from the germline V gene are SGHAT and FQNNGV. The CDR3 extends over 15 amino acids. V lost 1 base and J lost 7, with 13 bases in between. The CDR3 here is CASSLGQGRAEKLFF. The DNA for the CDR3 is TGTGCCAGCAGCTTAGGGCAGGGTCGGGCTGAAAAACTGTTTTTT.

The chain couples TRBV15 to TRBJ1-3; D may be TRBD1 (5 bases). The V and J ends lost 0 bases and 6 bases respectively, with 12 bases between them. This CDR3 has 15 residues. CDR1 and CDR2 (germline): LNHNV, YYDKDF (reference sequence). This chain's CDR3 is CATSRERGGLNTIYF. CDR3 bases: TGTGCCACCAGCAGAGAAAGGGGAGGGTTAAACACCATATATTTT.

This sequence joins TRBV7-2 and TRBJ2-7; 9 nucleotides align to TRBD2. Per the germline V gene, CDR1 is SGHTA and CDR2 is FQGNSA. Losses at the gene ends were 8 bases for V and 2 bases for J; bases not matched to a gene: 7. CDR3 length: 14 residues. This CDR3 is CASRLAGVTYEQYF. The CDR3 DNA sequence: TGTGCCAGCCGTTTAGCGGGAGTTACCTACGAGCAGTACTTC.

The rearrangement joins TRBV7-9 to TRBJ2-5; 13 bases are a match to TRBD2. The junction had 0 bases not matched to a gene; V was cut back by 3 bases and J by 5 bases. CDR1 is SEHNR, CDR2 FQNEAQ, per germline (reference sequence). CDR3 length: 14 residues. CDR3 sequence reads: CASSLTSGRETQYF. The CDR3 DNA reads TGTGCCAGCAGCTTGACTAGCGGGAGGGAGACCCAGTACTTC.

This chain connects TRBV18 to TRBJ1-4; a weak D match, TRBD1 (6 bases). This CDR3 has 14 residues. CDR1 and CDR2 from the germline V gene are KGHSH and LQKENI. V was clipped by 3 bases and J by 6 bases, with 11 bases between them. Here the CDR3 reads CASSPSRTDEKLFF. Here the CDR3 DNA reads TGTGCCAGCTCACCTTCAAGGACAGATGAAAAACTGTTTTTT.

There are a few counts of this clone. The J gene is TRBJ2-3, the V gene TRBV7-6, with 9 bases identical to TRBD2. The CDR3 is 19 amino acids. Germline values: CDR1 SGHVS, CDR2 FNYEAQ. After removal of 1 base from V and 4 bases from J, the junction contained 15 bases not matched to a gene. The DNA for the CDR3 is TGTGCCAGCAGCTTAGATTTCGGGGCGAAGCGGGGGGTATCAGATACGCAGTATTTT. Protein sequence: CASSLDFGAKRGVSDTQYF.

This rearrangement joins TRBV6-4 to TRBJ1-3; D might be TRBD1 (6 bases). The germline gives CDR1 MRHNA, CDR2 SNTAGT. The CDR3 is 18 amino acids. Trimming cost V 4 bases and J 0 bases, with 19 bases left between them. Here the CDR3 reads CASSVGADGGCSGNTIYF. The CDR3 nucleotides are TGTGCCAGCAGTGTGGGGGCGGATGGCGGGTGCTCTGGAAACACCATATATTTT.

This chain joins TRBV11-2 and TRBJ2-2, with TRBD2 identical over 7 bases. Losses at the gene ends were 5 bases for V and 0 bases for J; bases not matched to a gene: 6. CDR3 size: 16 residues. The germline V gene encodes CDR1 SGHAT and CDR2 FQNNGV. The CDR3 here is CASSREAGTNTGELFF. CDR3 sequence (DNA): TGTGCCAGCAGCCGAGAAGCGGGAACGAACACCGGGGAGCTGTTTTTT.

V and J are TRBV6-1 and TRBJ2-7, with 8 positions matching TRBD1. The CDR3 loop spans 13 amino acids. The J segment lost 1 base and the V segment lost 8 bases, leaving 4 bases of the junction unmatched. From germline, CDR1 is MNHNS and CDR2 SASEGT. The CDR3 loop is CASRGQASYEQYF. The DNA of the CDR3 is TGTGCCAGCCGGGGACAGGCATCCTACGAGCAGTACTTC.

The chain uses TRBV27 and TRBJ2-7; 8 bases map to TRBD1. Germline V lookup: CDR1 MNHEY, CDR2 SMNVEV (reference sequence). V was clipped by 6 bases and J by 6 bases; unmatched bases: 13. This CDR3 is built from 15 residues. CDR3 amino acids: CASSTLRDRFTEQYF. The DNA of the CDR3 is TGTGCCAGCAGCACACTCCGGGACAGGTTCACCGAGCAGTACTTC.

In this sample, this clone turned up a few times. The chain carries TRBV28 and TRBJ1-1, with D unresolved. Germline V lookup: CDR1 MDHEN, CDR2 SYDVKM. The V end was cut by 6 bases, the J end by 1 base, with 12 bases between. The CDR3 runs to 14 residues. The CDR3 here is CASRAAASNTEAFF. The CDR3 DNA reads TGTGCCAGCAGGGCCGCGGCATCGAACACTGAAGCTTTCTTT. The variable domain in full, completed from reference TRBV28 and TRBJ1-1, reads DVKVTQSSRYLVKRTGEKVFLECVQDMDHENMFWYRQDPGLGLRLIYFSYDVKMKEKGDIPEGYSVSREKKERFSLILESASTNQTSMYLCASRAAASNTEAFFGQGTRLTVV.

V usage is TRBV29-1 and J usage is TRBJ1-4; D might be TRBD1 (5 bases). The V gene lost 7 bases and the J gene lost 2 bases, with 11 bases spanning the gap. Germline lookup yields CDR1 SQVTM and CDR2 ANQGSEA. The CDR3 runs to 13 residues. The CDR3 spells CSAGAGTNEKLFF. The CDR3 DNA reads TGCAGCGCTGGGGCAGGGACTAATGAAAAACTGTTTTTT. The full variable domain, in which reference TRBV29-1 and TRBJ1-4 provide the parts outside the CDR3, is SAVISQKPSRDICQRGTSLTIQCQVDSQVTMMFWYRQQPGQSLTLIATANQGSEATYESGFVIDKFPISRPNLTFSTLTVSNMSPEDSSIYLCSAGAGTNEKLFFGSGTQLSVL.

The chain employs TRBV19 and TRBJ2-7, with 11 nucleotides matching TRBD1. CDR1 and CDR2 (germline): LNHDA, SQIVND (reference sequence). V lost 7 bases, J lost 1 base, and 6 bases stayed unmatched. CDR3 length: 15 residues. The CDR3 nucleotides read TGTGCCAGTACCCGTGGGACAGGGGGTTCCTACGAGCAGTACTTC. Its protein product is CASTRGTGGSYEQYF.

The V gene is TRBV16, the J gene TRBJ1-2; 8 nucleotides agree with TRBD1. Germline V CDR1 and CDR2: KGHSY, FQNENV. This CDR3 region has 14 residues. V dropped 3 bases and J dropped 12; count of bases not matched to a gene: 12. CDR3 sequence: CASSQSQTGDGDTF. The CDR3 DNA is TGTGCCAGCAGCCAGTCCCAGACAGGGGACGGGGACACCTTC.

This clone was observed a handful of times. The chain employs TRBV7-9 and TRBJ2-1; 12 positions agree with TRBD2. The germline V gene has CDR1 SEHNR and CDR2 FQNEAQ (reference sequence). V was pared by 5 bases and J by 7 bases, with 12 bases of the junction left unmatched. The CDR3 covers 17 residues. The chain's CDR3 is CASSGATSGGFRNEQFF. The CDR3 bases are TGTGCCAGCAGCGGAGCGACTAGCGGGGGATTCCGAAATGAGCAGTTCTTC.

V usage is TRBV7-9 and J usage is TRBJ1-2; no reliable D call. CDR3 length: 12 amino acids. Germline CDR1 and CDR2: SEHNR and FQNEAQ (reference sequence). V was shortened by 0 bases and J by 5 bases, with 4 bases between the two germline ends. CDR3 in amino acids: CASSLAAYGYTF. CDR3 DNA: TGTGCCAGCAGCTTAGCGGCTTATGGCTACACCTTC.

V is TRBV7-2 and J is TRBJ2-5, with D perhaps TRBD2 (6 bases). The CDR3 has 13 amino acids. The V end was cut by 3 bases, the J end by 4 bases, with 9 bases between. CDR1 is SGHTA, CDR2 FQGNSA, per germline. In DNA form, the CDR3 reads TGTGCCAGCAGCTTCCGACTAGGAGAGACCCAGTACTTC. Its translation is CASSFRLGETQYF.